Listed below are T cell receptor beta chains from one sample, sequenced in a study of metastatic and nonmetastatic thyroid tumors. TCRdb reprocessed the PCR reads via MiXCR. Here the sample spans more than 25,000 clones, approximately 24% being singletons. The sequencing input was blood. The receptors stem from a female donor with papillary thyroid cancer or a benign thyroid nodule (not recorded which). Some clones in this sample may be carry-over from other donors' samples. Each CDR3 is given with its conserved first and last residue. The D gene is left open where the match is weak. Clone size is stated in some rows and not others, as once, few, many or a class when expanded.

d_call	v_call	clone_size	j_call	cdr3_aa	cdr3_nt
NA	TRBV20-1	NA	TRBJ1-2	CSAIRAQTGLYVYTF	TGCAGTGCTATCCGTGCCCAGACGGGCCTCTATGTCTACACCTTC
NA	TRBV20-1	NA	TRBJ2-7	CSARDGYSYEQYF	TGCAGTGCTAGGGACGGGTACTCCTACGAGCAGTACTTC
TRBD2	TRBV20-1	many	TRBJ2-5	CSAEVSGYTRETQYF	TGCAGTGCAGAAGTTAGCGGGTATACCCGAGAGACCCAGTACTTC
TRBD2	TRBV5-1	medium-sized	TRBJ2-1	CASSSGLAGFNEQFF	TGCGCCAGCAGCTCGGGACTAGCGGGATTCAATGAGCAGTTCTTC
NA	TRBV5-1	medium-sized	TRBJ1-2	CASSWEQGRGYTF	TGCGCCAGCAGCTGGGAACAGGGCAGGGGCTACACCTTC
NA	TRBV20-1	NA	TRBJ2-1	CSARDRGNNEQFF	TGCAGTGCTAGAGATCGGGGAAACAATGAGCAGTTCTTC
NA	TRBV2	NA	TRBJ1-5	CASSHGGRGSNQPQHF	TGTGCCAGCAGCCATGGGGGGCGGGGTAGCAATCAGCCCCAGCATTTT
NA	TRBV20-1	few	TRBJ2-7	CSARGGKPYEQYF	TGCAGTGCTAGAGGTGGAAAACCCTACGAGCAGTACTTC
NA	TRBV19	medium-sized	TRBJ1-5	CASKEGHVTQPQHF	TGTGCCAGTAAAGAAGGCCACGTCACTCAGCCCCAGCATTTT
TRBD1	TRBV19	NA	TRBJ2-2	CASSIMGQGAGELFF	TGTGCCAGTAGTATAATGGGACAGGGGGCCGGGGAGCTGTTTTTT
NA	TRBV4-1	NA	TRBJ2-5	CASSQEWERQETQYF	TGCGCCAGCAGCCAAGAATGGGAGCGTCAGGAGACCCAGTACTTC
TRBD1	TRBV28	medium-sized	TRBJ1-5	CASNTRQGGNQPQHF	TGTGCCAGCAATACTAGACAGGGGGGCAATCAGCCCCAGCATTTT
NA	TRBV6-6	medium-sized	TRBJ1-1	CASSYGQGMNTEAFF	TGTGCCAGCAGTTACGGTCAGGGGATGAACACTGAAGCTTTCTTT
NA	TRBV18	medium-sized	TRBJ2-5	CASSPAVSETQYF	TGTGCCAGCTCACCAGCGGTATCGGAGACCCAGTACTTC
NA	TRBV5-1	medium-sized	TRBJ2-7	CASSLAEQGGSYEQYF	TGCGCCAGCAGCTTGGCCGAACAGGGTGGCTCCTACGAGCAGTACTTC
TRBD1	TRBV6-1	NA	TRBJ2-7	CASGTGTGGREQYF	TGTGCCAGCGGAACCGGGACAGGGGGCCGAGAGCAGTACTTC
NA	TRBV4-2	many	TRBJ2-7	CASKPQLDSIYEQYF	TGTGCCAGCAAACCCCAACTGGACAGCATCTACGAGCAGTACTTC
NA	TRBV7-6	many	TRBJ1-5	CASSLGAAGAGQPQHF	TGTGCCAGCAGCTTAGGGGCGGCAGGTGCGGGGCAGCCCCAGCATTTT
NA	TRBV5-8	NA	TRBJ2-7	CASSYEQYF	TGTGCCAGCAGCTATGAGCAGTACTTC
TRBD1	TRBV14	many	TRBJ2-3	CASSRRQGSTDTQYF	TGTGCCAGCAGCCGCAGACAGGGCAGCACAGATACGCAGTATTTT
NA	TRBV19	once	TRBJ1-5	CASSPRRGVRNQPQHF	TGTGCCAGTAGTCCTCGAAGGGGGGTGCGGAATCAGCCCCAGCATTTT
NA	TRBV6-1	medium-sized	TRBJ2-7	CASSEGYEQYF	TGTGCCAGCAGTGAAGGGTACGAGCAGTACTTC
NA	TRBV5-1	many	TRBJ2-5	CASRAGTQETQYF	TGCGCCAGCAGGGCCGGGACCCAAGAGACCCAGTACTTC
TRBD2	TRBV7-3	NA	TRBJ2-6	CAISSRLAGGTGSNVLTF	TGTGCCATCAGCTCCCGACTAGCGGGAGGGACTGGGTCCAACGTCCTGACTTTC
TRBD2	TRBV28	NA	TRBJ2-1	CASSSSPPSGRLLENEQFF	TGTGCCAGCAGTTCCTCCCCCCCCAGCGGGAGATTGCTCGAGAATGAGCAGTTCTTC
TRBD1	TRBV19	many	TRBJ2-1	CASSSWDRGYEQFF	TGTGCCAGTAGTTCTTGGGACAGGGGCTATGAGCAGTTCTTC
NA	TRBV14	NA	TRBJ2-7	CASSYLSVSSYQQYF	TGTGCCAGCAGTTACCTTAGCGTGAGCTCCTACCAGCAGTACTTC
NA	TRBV5-1	few	TRBJ2-2	CASSSLGVAVNTGELFF	TGCGCCAGCAGCTCGCTGGGGGTAGCGGTGAACACCGGGGAGCTGTTTTTT
TRBD2	TRBV9	many	TRBJ2-7	CASSPGLANSYEQYF	TGTGCCAGCAGCCCAGGACTAGCGAACTCCTACGAGCAGTACTTC
TRBD2	TRBV7-3	NA	TRBJ2-3	CASSALLAEGTQYF	TGTGCCAGCAGTGCCCTACTAGCGGAAGGTACGCAGTATTTT
NA	TRBV14	many	TRBJ2-5	CASSQDGLTQETQYF	TGTGCCAGCAGCCAAGATGGGCTTACCCAAGAGACCCAGTACTTC
NA	TRBV25-1	NA	TRBJ2-1	CASSDRGERLYNEQFF	TGTGCCAGCAGTGATCGCGGGGAACGACTATACAATGAGCAGTTCTTC
NA	TRBV15	medium-sized	TRBJ1-5	CATSRDGAGSQPQHF	TGTGCCACCAGCAGAGATGGGGCAGGCAGTCAGCCCCAGCATTTT
TRBD1	TRBV12-3/TRBV12-4	many	TRBJ2-2	CASRTRQGSGELFF	TGTGCCAGCAGGACCAGACAGGGGTCCGGGGAGCTGTTTTTT
NA	TRBV19	many	TRBJ2-1	CASSISANNEQFF	TGTGCCAGTAGTATTTCGGCCAACAATGAGCAGTTCTTC
NA	TRBV28	many	TRBJ1-1	CASSLGTVEAFF	TGTGCCAGCAGTTTAGGGACGGTAGAAGCTTTCTTT
TRBD1	TRBV19	few	TRBJ2-2	CASSGTGGAGELFF	TGTGCCAGTAGTGGGACAGGGGGCGCCGGGGAGCTGTTTTTT
TRBD1	TRBV5-1	medium-sized	TRBJ1-2	CASSPGTGGYGDYGYTF	TGCGCCAGCAGCCCCGGGACAGGGGGCTATGGGGACTATGGCTACACCTTC
TRBD2	TRBV28	many	TRBJ2-2	CASSSSGMNTGELFF	TGTGCCAGCAGCTCTAGCGGGATGAACACCGGGGAGCTGTTTTTT
TRBD1	TRBV5-1	medium-sized	TRBJ1-2	CASSLTGTGVFGYTF	TGCGCCAGCAGCTTAACCGGGACAGGGGTGTTTGGCTACACCTTC
TRBD2	TRBV6-1	many	TRBJ2-1	CASLPGLAGGNEQFF	TGTGCCAGCCTCCCCGGTCTAGCGGGAGGGAATGAGCAGTTCTTC